This TCR beta chain derives from a study of monozygotic twins with inflammatory bowel disease. Blood was drawn at under 3 ml per donor. Per TCR library, approximately 3,800 ng of total RNA was used. TCRdb re-called the 5' RACE reads; one entry per CDR3 protein, DNA not given. The sample has over 110,000 distinct CDR3 sequences, and its top ten clones hold approximately 2.5%. Points on this clonotype: Antigen specificity is unknown.

Regarding the study as a whole: Distinction of different T cell subtypes was not possible.

The V gene's germline CDR1 is DFQATT and CDR2 SNEGSKA (reference sequence). The CDR3 loop spans 14 amino acids. The sequencing sample was made of blood. This sequence joins TRBV20-1 and TRBJ2-1; the TCRdb D gene call, TRBD2, has no DNA to confirm it. The clonotype comes from a human donor with ulcerative colitis or Crohn's disease, or a healthy co-twin of an affected twin (not recorded which). Here the CDR3 reads CSATGLAGYNEQFF.